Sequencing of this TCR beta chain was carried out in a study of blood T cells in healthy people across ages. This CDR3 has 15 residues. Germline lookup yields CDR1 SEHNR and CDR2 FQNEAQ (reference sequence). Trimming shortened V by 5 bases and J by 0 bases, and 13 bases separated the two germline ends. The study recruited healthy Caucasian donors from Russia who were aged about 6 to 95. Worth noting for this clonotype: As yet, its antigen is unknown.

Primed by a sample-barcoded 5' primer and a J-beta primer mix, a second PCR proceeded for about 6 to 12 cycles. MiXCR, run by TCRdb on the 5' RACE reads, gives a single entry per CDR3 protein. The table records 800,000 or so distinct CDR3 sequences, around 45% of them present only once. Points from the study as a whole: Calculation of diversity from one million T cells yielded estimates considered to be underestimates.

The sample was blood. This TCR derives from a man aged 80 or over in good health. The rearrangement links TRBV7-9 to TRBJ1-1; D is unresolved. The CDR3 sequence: CASSHREGMNTEAFF. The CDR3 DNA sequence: TGTGCCAGCAGCCACCGAGAGGGAATGAACACTGAAGCTTTCTTT.